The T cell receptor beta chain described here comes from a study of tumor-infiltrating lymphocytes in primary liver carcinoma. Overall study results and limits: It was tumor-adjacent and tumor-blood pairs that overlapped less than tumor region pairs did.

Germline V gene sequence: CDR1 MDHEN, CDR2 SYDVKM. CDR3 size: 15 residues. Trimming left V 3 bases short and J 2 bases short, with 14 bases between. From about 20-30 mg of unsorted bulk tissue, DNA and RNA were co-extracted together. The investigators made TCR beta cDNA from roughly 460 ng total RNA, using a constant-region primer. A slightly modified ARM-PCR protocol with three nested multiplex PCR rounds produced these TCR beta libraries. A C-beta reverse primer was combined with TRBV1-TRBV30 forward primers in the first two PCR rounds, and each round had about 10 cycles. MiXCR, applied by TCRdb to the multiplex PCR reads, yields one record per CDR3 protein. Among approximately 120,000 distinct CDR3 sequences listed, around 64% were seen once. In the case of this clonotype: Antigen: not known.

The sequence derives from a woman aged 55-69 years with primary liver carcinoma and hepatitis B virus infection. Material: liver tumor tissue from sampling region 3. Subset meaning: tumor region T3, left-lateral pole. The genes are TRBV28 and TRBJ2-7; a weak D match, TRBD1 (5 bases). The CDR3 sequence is CASSLGLGVAYEQYF. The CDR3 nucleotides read TGTGCCAGCAGTTTGGGGTTAGGGGTCGCCTACGAGCAGTACTTC.